What follows describes a single TCR beta chain. Its antigen is not known. CDR3 length: 15 amino acids. Trimming pared 0 bases from V and 5 bases from J, leaving 14 bases between. Germline V lookup: CDR1 SGHRS, CDR2 YFSETQ. The data belong to a study of shared clonotypes between healthy human individuals. Repertoires were generated with immunoSEQ multiplex PCR, while TCRdb's copy carries only in-frame clones and drops some. Of roughly 2.2 million clones listed, approximately 90% are singletons. Study outcomes and limitations: Rarefaction demonstrated incomplete sorted-subset sequencing despite large depth.

This TCR derives from a man aged 18 to 29 in good health. Some clones in this sample may be carry-over from other donors' samples. The genes are TRBV5-1 and TRBJ2-5, with TRBD2 as a possible D gene (5 bases). The sequenced material came from naive CD4+ T cells from PBMCs. Stated subset: CD45RA+ positively selected. CDR3 sequence: CASSLEAGLGETQYF. In DNA, the CDR3 is TGCGCCAGCAGCTTGGAGGCGGGCTTGGGCGAGACCCAGTACTTC.